This T cell receptor (beta chain) was retrieved from a study of T cells after yellow fever vaccination. On the study more broadly: SMART-Seq v4 Ultra Low Input handled preparation of low-cell-number fractions. Study-wide results and caveats: Clones that expanded after primary vaccination mostly reappeared after the booster (approximately 96% CD4, about 91% CD8). Though weaker, the secondary response peaked faster, on day 5 versus 15.

TCR cDNA, made by 5'RACE template switching, carried an added universal primer site and UMIs. MiXCR was run by TCRdb on the 5' RACE reads, yielding one entry per CDR3 protein. The table has around 310,000 distinct CDR3 sequences, approximately 4% seen once; the top ten hold roughly 24%. This clonotype appeared many times. Its target is unknown. V was trimmed by 3 bases and J by 1 base, leaving 14 bases between them. This CDR3 has 16 residues. Germline CDR1 reads MDHEN; CDR2 reads SYDVKM. The clonotype originates from a young man who received the YFV17D yellow fever vaccine. The chain combines TRBV28 with TRBJ2-3; D might be TRBD2 (6 bases). Here the sequenced sample was PBMCs, taken 5 days after the yellow fever booster vaccination. The CDR3 protein is CASSLRLGGGTDTQYF. In DNA, the CDR3 is TGTGCCAGCAGTTTGAGACTTGGCGGGGGCACAGATACGCAGTATTTT.